This TCR beta chain was captured in a study of blood T cells in healthy people across ages. The study, taken as a whole, reports: Lack of knowledge of donor CMV status possibly confounded expanded clonotype changes.

Comments on this clonotype: Its antigen is undetermined.

V dropped 7 bases and J dropped 4 bases, with 19 bases sitting between them. The CDR3 sequence is 15 residues long. Per the germline V gene, CDR1 is SGHNT and CDR2 is YENEEA. A second PCR, run for 7 to 11 cycles, used a sample-barcoded 5' primer plus a J-beta primer mix. One entry per CDR3 protein results from TCRdb running MiXCR on the 5' RACE reads. The repertoire consists of 650,000 to 950,000 distinct CDR3 sequences, with 40% to 50% occurring once and the leading ten covering nearly 20%. The J gene is TRBJ1-2, the V gene TRBV11-3, with D possibly TRBD1 on 6 matching bases. Sequencing was done on a sample of blood. This clonotype was obtained from a man between 60 and 70 years old in good health. The CDR3 is CASTPEGTGTYGYTF. CDR3 nucleotides: TGTGCCAGCACCCCTGAGGGTACAGGGACCTATGGCTACACCTTC.